Below, one T cell receptor beta chain is given with its context. Germline V gene sequence: CDR1 MNHEY, CDR2 SVGAGI. The CDR3 length is 13 residues. Trimming removed 2 bases at V and 7 bases at J, with 9 bases between. The sample belongs to a study of radiation and T cells in renal cell carcinoma. Using immunoSEQ multiplex PCR, the repertoire was profiled, and TCRdb retains in-frame clones only, with some absent. The table shows 140,000 to 150,000 clones, with roughly nine tenths occurring only once. Time point here: baseline pretreatment blood. Sample treatment: 15 Gy SBRT to primary tumor, nephrectomy 4 weeks later. Clear cell pathology was present in this patient's renal cell carcinoma.

The chain carries TRBV6-5 and TRBJ2-1, with no clear D. The source was blood, collected from a patient whose treatment included radiotherapy and nephrectomy. The receptor comes from a woman in her 70s with renal cell carcinoma. The CDR3 here is CASSYVGFNEQFF. CDR3 DNA sequence: TGTGCCAGCAGTTACGTCGGTTTTAATGAGCAGTTCTTC.